Below, one T cell receptor (beta chain) is given with its context. These data originate in a study of OX40 agonist ivuxolimab in advanced cancers. Germline V gene data show CDR1 as MGHRA and CDR2 as YSYEKL. Trimming shortened V by 1 base and J by 4 bases, and 10 bases separated the two germline ends. The CDR3 consists of 15 residues. Measured with immunoSEQ multiplex PCR; TCRdb has only the in-frame clones, and not every one. The data contain approximately 40,000 clones, 88% of them singletons. The clonotype was recovered from an adult with an advanced solid tumor such as melanoma, head and neck, liver or kidney cancer. Sequenced here: CD4+ or CD8+ T cells sorted from blood, sampled in a trial of the OX40 agonist ivuxolimab. The chain is built from TRBV4-1 and TRBJ2-2; TRBD2 is a possible D gene (5 bases). CDR3 in DNA: TGCGCCAGCAGCCAAGCAGGACTTCTCACCGGGGAGCTGTTTTTT. Translating gives CASSQAGLLTGELFF.